The TCR beta chain under discussion was sequenced for a study of CD8+CD57+ T cells in acquired aplastic anemia. CD8+CD57+ cell expansion, shown by flow cytometry, had occurred in the patients selected for sequencing. Genomic DNA provided the template from which TCR beta VDJ and CDR3 profiles were obtained. TCRdb re-derived calls from the reads in MiXCR, one entry per CDR3 protein. This table holds around 150,000 distinct CDR3 sequences, 40% to 55% found once. There are many counts of this clonotype. Germline values: CDR1 SGDLS, CDR2 YYNGEE. CDR3 length: 16 residues. V lost 4 bases to trimming and J lost 1 base, with 17 bases between them.

The chain is built from TRBV9 and TRBJ2-5, with D possibly being TRBD1 or TRBD2 (5 bases each). The specimen sequenced was sorted CD4+, CD8+, or CD8+CD57+ T cells (not recorded which) from PBMCs. The clonotype comes from a human donor with aplastic anemia. The CDR3 DNA reads TGTGCCAGCAGCCCCCTCCGGGACCCCGCCCAAGAGACCCAGTACTTC. Protein product: CASSPLRDPAQETQYF.